This T cell receptor (beta chain) was found in a study of blood T cell repertoires in COVID-19. Looking at the study overall: Samples of COVID-19 (acute and convalescent) were obtained from the United States, Italy and Spain. T cells, B-cell-depleted T cells, or PBMCs supplied cDNA or gDNA.

Looked up from germline, CDR1 is LNHDA and CDR2 is SQIVND (reference sequence). This CDR3 is 15 amino acids long. Losses at the gene ends were 2 bases for V and 3 bases for J; bases not matched to a gene: 5. Under the authors' procedure: The assay estimated nucleated cells by amplifying reference gene primers. The data were produced by immunoSEQ multiplex PCR, yet TCRdb's version contains in-frame clones alone and is incomplete. D and trimming were read from the DNA, whereas the V and J calls and clone size are those reported in that table. This table has about 88,000 clones, 90% appearing once. Enrolment of Seattle patients took place during active infection, and they were followed longitudinally.

The sequence derives from a young man with COVID-19, enrolled during active disease. The genes are TRBV19 and TRBJ2-7; TRBD1 aligns across 9 bases. The sequencing input was peripheral blood. The CDR3, as DNA: TGTGCCAGTAGTATAAGTAGGGACAGGGACTACGAGCAGTACTTC. It is translated as CASSISRDRDYEQYF.